Presented here are 5 T cell receptor beta chains from one specimen sequenced in a study of T cell repertoires in cytomegalovirus infection. MiXCR was run by TCRdb on the reads, yielding one entry per CDR3 protein. The sample records 500,000 or so distinct CDR3 sequences, about 15% being singletons. Sequences were obtained from CD8+ T cells from PBMCs. The receptors originated from a human donor in good health (CMV status not recorded). Some clones in this sample may be carry-over from other donors' samples.

The rearrangement joins TRBV2 to TRBJ1-2; D is unresolved. Germline V CDR1 and CDR2: SNHLY, FYNNEI. The germline V and J ends were trimmed by 4 bases and 5 bases, with 23 bases remaining between them. This CDR3 spans 17 amino acids. The CDR3 bases are TGTGCCAGCAGTGGAGGCACCACCCCCTACGGAGTTTATGGCTACACCTTC. Translation: CASSGGTTPYGVYGYTF.

Note on this clonotype: As the CDR3 is not closed by the conserved phenylalanine or tryptophan, this likely results from a read error. The chain is built from TRBV27 and TRBJ2-3; D gene uncertain. The V and J ends lost 0 bases and 1 base respectively, with 2 bases between them. Germline V gives CDR1 MNHEY, CDR2 SMNVEV (reference sequence). CDR3 length equals 13 residues. DNA of the CDR3: TGTGCCAGCAGTTTATCTCGCACAGATACGCAGTATTTA. Translating it yields CASSLSRTDTQYL.

Ten or more counts support this clonotype. The V call is TRBV6-5, the J call TRBJ1-2; D not resolved. Germline CDR1 is MNHEY and CDR2 is SVGAGI. Trimming took 4 bases from V and 8 from J, leaving 8 bases between them. The CDR3 consists of 11 residues. The CDR3 nucleotides read TGTGCCAGCAGTTCTCGGGCGGGCTACACCTTC. It specifies CASSSRAGYTF.

This clonotype appeared a few times. The chain combines TRBV20-1 with TRBJ2-3; 8 positions agree with TRBD1. Germline assignment: CDR1 DFQATT and CDR2 SNEGSKA (reference sequence). V dropped 1 base and J dropped 5; count of bases not matched to a gene: 5. This CDR3 is 14 amino acids long. The DNA of the CDR3 is TGCAGTGCTAGAGGGGCAGGGGGCATAGATACGCAGTATTTT. It encodes CSARGAGGIDTQYF.

On this clonotype: A read error is likely, as this CDR3 ends without the conserved phenylalanine or tryptophan. The rearrangement uses TRBV5-4 and TRBJ2-5, with a weak D call TRBD1 (5 bases). The length of the CDR3 is 14 residues. V was trimmed by 4 bases and J by 5 bases, leaving 15 bases between them. Germline V gives CDR1 SGHNT, CDR2 YYREEE (reference sequence). In DNA form, the CDR3 reads TGTGCCAGCAGCGCCGGACAAAAAGAGGAGACCCAGTACTTA. Its translation is CASSAGQKEETQYL.